A single T cell receptor (beta chain) is shown here with its context. Original handling: Counts of nucleated cells, estimated from reference gene primer amplification, were obtained. Data came from immunoSEQ multiplex PCR; TCRdb stores just in-frame clones and leaves some out. V and J calls and clone size are copied from that table; D and trimming were computed from the DNA. The sample contains some 70,000 clones, just over 85% of which appear only once. The sample originates from a study of blood T cell repertoires in COVID-19. In the study overall: Both acute and convalescent COVID-19 samples were obtained from the United States, Italy and Spain. PBMCs, B-cell-depleted T cells, or T cells provided the cDNA or gDNA that made up the material.

The germline V gene encodes CDR1 MDHEN and CDR2 SYDVKM. The CDR3 is made up of 13 amino acids. The specimen was peripheral blood. The chain links TRBV28 to TRBJ2-7; D may be TRBD2 (7 bases). The sequence derives from a man aged 25 to 40 with acute or convalescent COVID-19. CDR3 nucleotides: TGTGTCGATGAGGGGGGGAGACCCTACGAGCAGTACTTC. This translates into CVDEGGRPYEQYF.